This T cell receptor beta chain was observed in a study of OX40 agonist ivuxolimab in advanced cancers. Overall study context: Patients received ivuxolimab, an agonistic anti-OX40 (CD134) antibody.

The table came from immunoSEQ multiplex PCR; TCRdb's copy has only in-frame clones and leaves some out. Of about 59,000 clones in the sample, roughly 84% are singletons; the top ten hold about 2%. Autoimmune disease history or systemic immunosuppression excluded patients. The study's findings and limits: Partial responders at 0.1-3.0 mg/kg showed near-lowest clonal expansion.

Germline V lookup: CDR1 MDHEN, CDR2 SYDVKM. The CDR3 runs to 13 residues. V was pared by 6 bases and J by 2 bases, with 11 bases between. Details on this clone: Its target is not known.

This chain connects TRBV28 to TRBJ2-7, with a weak D call TRBD2 (6 bases). The sequence was collected from an adult with an advanced solid tumor such as melanoma, head and neck, liver or kidney cancer. Sequencing was performed on CD4+ or CD8+ T cells sorted from blood, taken in a trial of the OX40 agonist ivuxolimab. The CDR3 region is CASRGDSTYEQYF. The CDR3 DNA is TGTGCCAGCAGGGGGGACTCCACCTACGAGCAGTACTTC.